This T cell receptor beta chain emerged from a study of beta chain features in type 1 diabetes. Notes on the study in general: Significant though moderate, a shortening of TCRB CDR3s appeared in all four CD4+ subsets of Type 1 diabetes patients.

Comment on this clone: Its antigen is currently unknown.

Expressed TCRB transcripts were sequenced because the isolated RNA had all been reverse transcribed beforehand. The table came from immunoSEQ multiplex PCR; TCRdb's copy has only in-frame clones and leaves some out. The repertoire includes 300,000 to 450,000 clones, around 12% of them detected once, and around 0.01% sits in the top ten. CDR1 and CDR2 (germline): MDHEN, SYDVKM. The CDR3 runs to 16 residues. Trimming removed 6 bases from V and 4 bases from J; junction bases left unmatched: 11. The receptor was isolated from a woman aged 18-29 years with type 1 diabetes. The sequencing sample was made of naive CD4+ T cells from blood. The chain has TRBV28 and TRBJ2-3, with 9 bases lining up with TRBD1. CDR3 region: CASSRRQGVIADTQYF. DNA of the CDR3: TGTGCCAGCAGCCGAAGACAGGGGGTGATTGCAGATACGCAGTATTTT.